This TCR beta chain was sequenced for a study of T cell changes during pregnancy in multiple sclerosis. Profiled with immunoSEQ multiplex PCR; TCRdb holds only in-frame clones, not every one. The sample gives 85,000 to 90,000 clones, 75% to 95% of which show up once; 1.5% to 2% is in the top ten. Trimming took off 5 bases at V and 7 bases at J, with 11 bases between the two ends. Germline V gene lookup returns CDR1 DFQATT and CDR2 SNEGSKA (reference sequence). The length of the CDR3 is 11 residues. This clonotype was sampled from a female donor in good health, enrolled as a control in a pregnancy study. The chain combines TRBV20-1 with TRBJ1-2, with TRBD1 as a possible D gene (5 bases). The source material was peripheral blood, sampled in the first trimester of pregnancy. The CDR3 DNA is TGCAGTGCTCGGACATCTCTTGGCTACACCTTC. Amino acid sequence: CSARTSLGYTF.